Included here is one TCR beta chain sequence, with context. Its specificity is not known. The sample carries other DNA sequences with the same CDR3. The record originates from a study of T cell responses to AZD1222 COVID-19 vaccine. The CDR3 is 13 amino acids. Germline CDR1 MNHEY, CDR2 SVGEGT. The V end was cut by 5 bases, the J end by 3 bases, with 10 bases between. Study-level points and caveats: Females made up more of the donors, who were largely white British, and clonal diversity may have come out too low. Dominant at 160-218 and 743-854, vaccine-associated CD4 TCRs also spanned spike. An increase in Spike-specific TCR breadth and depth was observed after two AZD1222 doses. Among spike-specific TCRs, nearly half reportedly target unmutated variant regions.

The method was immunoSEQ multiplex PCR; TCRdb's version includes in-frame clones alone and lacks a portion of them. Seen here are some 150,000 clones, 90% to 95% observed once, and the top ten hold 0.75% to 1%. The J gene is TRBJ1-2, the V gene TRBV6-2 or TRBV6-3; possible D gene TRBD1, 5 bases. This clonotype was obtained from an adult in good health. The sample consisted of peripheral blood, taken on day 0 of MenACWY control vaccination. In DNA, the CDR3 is TGTGCCAGCAGTGTAGGGGATTACTATGGCTACACCTTC. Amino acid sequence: CASSVGDYYGYTF.